The clone carrying this TCR beta chain was detected a few times. Its specificity is not known. This entry comes from a study of T-cell reconstitution after alpha-beta-depleted transplantation in children. Study-wide findings and caveats: Expanded clones from the graft, numbering several hundred, reportedly supplied alpha-beta T cells about two months after transplant. Certain patients had high TCRbeta diversity at day 60, and it came from recipient T cells and thymic progenitors that survived. At one year after transplant, newly produced T cells mostly accounted for T-cell counts and diversity.

This CDR3 comprises 15 residues. Trimming removed 0 bases at V and 6 bases at J, with 12 bases between. Germline lookup yields CDR1 SGHRS and CDR2 YFSETQ. The authors prepared the TCRbeta library with unique molecular identifiers. A single record per CDR3 protein comes from TCRdb applying MiXCR to the PCR reads. The data contain around 270,000 distinct CDR3 sequences, about 9.5% of them singletons. Specimen: PBMCs, collected before TCRalphabeta/CD19-depleted stem cell transplant. The chain joins TRBV5-1 to TRBJ2-2; D is unclear. The TCR comes from a boy younger than two with acute myeloid leukemia, due to receive a stem cell transplant. The CDR3, as DNA: TGCGCCAGCAGCTTGGGATTAGTCCTACCCGGGGAGCTGTTTTTT. Protein: CASSLGLVLPGELFF. Full variable domain (missing parts from reference TRBV5-1 and TRBJ2-2): KAGVTQTPRYLIKTRGQQVTLSCSPISGHRSVSWYQQTPGQGLQFLFEYFSETQRNKGNFPGRFSGRQFSNSRSEMNVSTLELGDSALYLCASSLGLVLPGELFFGEGSRLTVL.